This T cell receptor beta chain emerged from a study of cytomegalovirus exposure and HLA in healthy donors. Primers: 60 Vbeta forward and 13 Jbeta reverse. Produced via immunoSEQ multiplex PCR; TCRdb's table is partial and in-frame only. The sample lists approximately 85,000 clones, over 60% seen once, with more than 9.5% in the top ten. Looked up from germline, CDR1 is SGHTA and CDR2 is FQGNSA. V was cut by 3 bases and J by 8 bases, with 10 bases left in between. There are 13 residues in the CDR3. Sequenced sample: PBMCs. The sequence was obtained from a woman between 40 and 55 years old in good health and CMV-seropositive. The chain employs TRBV7-2 and TRBJ1-4; D is undetermined. Here the CDR3 reads CASSFVSKEKLFF. The CDR3 DNA reads TGTGCCAGCAGCTTCGTGAGCAAGGAAAAACTGTTTTTT.